This TCR beta chain was sequenced during a study of blood T cell repertoires in COVID-19. Study in general: Samples taken during acute and convalescent COVID-19 were collected in the United States, Italy and Spain. PBMCs, B-cell-depleted T cells, or T cells were the source of the cDNA or gDNA that made up the material.

In the original workflow: Reference gene primers were amplified, and this amplification served to estimate nucleated cell counts. Profiling relied on immunoSEQ multiplex PCR, and the TCRdb table lists in-frame clones only, not all of them. The V and J calls and clone size were taken over from that table, and D and trimming were inferred from the DNA. The sample holds roughly 230,000 clones; roughly four fifths are singletons and the top ten take 4.4%. Material: peripheral blood. The origin of this receptor is a man aged 50-60 years with active or convalescent COVID-19.

This chain's CDR3 is CASSIIFPGLAGEGTDTQYF. In DNA, the CDR3 is TGTGCCAGCAGTATCATTTTCCCGGGACTAGCGGGGGAGGGCACAGATACGCAGTATTTT. The chain links TRBV27 to TRBJ2-3; 14 positions match TRBD2. The CDR3 length is 20 residues. Trimming cost V 5 bases and J 1 base; bases outside gene matches: 14. In germline, CDR1 is MNHEY, CDR2 SMNVEV (reference sequence).